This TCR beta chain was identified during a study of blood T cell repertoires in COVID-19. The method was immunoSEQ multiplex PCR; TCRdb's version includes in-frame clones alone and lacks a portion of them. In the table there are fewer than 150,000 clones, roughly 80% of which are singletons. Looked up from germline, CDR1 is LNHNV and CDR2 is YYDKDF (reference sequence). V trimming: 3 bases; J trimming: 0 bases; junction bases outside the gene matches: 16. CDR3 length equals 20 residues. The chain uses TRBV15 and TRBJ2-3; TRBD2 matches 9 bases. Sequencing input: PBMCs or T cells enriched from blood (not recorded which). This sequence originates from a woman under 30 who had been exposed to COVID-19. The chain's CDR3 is CATSSLVAGAGNPSTDTQYF. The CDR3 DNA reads TGTGCCACCAGCAGCCTCGTAGCGGGAGCGGGGAACCCTAGCACAGATACGCAGTATTTT.